Below, one T cell receptor beta chain is given with its context. V dropped 5 bases and J dropped 0 bases, with 11 bases sitting between them. CDR1 MDHEN and CDR2 SYDVKM come from the germline V gene. The CDR3 contains 15 residues. This entry comes from a study of control samples from healthy donors and cancer patients. The repertoire was sequenced with immunoSEQ multiplex PCR; TCRdb's copy has only in-frame clones and lacks some. The top ten clones hold approximately 3.2% of a sample with over 100,000 clones, about 88% of them seen once. The sample comprised blood. The source is a man aged 45 to 65 in good health. The rearrangement joins TRBV28 to TRBJ1-5; D gene unclear. CDR3 sequence reads: CASSTRTVSNQPQHF. DNA for the CDR3: TGTGCCAGCAGTACCCGGACTGTTAGCAATCAGCCCCAGCATTTT.